These 9 T cell receptor beta chains came from one sample sequenced in a study of T cell responses to AZD1222 COVID-19 vaccine. Sequencing was performed with immunoSEQ multiplex PCR; in TCRdb, only in-frame clones are kept and a portion is missing. The sample has about 140,000 clones. The sample comprised peripheral blood. These receptors were taken from an adult in good health.

This chain joins TRBV14 and TRBJ2-7; no reliable D call. V lost 3 bases to trimming and J lost 5 bases, with 5 bases between them. The germline V gene has CDR1 SGHDN and CDR2 FVKESK. This CDR3 region has 11 residues. The CDR3 here is CASSQSHEQYF. The CDR3 nucleotides read TGTGCCAGCAGCCAGTCCCACGAGCAGTACTTC.

This chain joins TRBV19 and TRBJ2-2; tentative D call: TRBD1 (5 bases). Trimming took 7 bases from V and 2 from J, leaving 11 bases between them. Germline CDR1 LNHDA, CDR2 SQIVND (reference sequence). This CDR3 has 14 residues. CDR3 nucleotides: TGTGCCAGTATTCAGACAGCTAACACCGGGGAGCTGTTTTTT. Its protein is CASIQTANTGELFF. The variable domain in full, completed from reference TRBV19 and TRBJ2-2, reads DGGITQSPKYLFRKEGQNVTLSCEQNLNHDAMYWYRQDPGQGLRLIYYSQIVNDFQKGDIAEGYSVSREKKESFPLTVTSAQKNPTAFYLCASIQTANTGELFFGEGSRLTVL.

This sequence joins TRBV6-5 and TRBJ2-3; 7 bases fit TRBD2. The trim removed 6 bases at V and 2 bases at J, leaving 8 bases unmatched. Per germline, CDR1 MNHEY and CDR2 SVGAGI. The CDR3 contains 15 residues. For the CDR3, the DNA is TGTGCCAGCAGGACCAAGCGGGGTTACACAGATACGCAGTATTTT. Protein sequence: CASRTKRGYTDTQYF.

The rearrangement links TRBV5-6 to TRBJ1-1; TRBD1 is a possible D gene (6 bases). The CDR3 has 13 amino acids. V was clipped by 4 bases and J by 4 bases, with 11 bases between them. In germline, CDR1 is SGHDT, CDR2 YYEEEE. CDR3 sequence reads: CASSRRGGTEAFF. The CDR3 region has the DNA TGTGCCAGCAGCCGCAGGGGTGGCACTGAAGCTTTCTTT.

The gene calls are TRBV3-1 (or the pseudogene TRBV3-2) and TRBJ2-2; D is perhaps TRBD1 (6 bases). The CDR3 runs 16 residues. Germline V gives CDR1 LGHDT, CDR2 YNNKEL (reference sequence). Trimming pared 4 bases from V and 1 base from J, leaving 13 bases between. The CDR3 spells CASSLGTFLNTGELFF. DNA of the CDR3: TGTGCCAGCAGCCTTGGGACATTCCTGAACACCGGGGAGCTGTTTTTT.

This chain links TRBV10-3 with TRBJ1-2; 7 bases fit TRBD1. This CDR3 region has 14 residues. Looked up from germline, CDR1 is ENHRY and CDR2 is SYGVKD. V was pared by 0 bases and J by 10 bases, with 8 bases of the junction left unmatched. This CDR3 reads CAISESNRGTNYTF. The CDR3 region has the DNA TGTGCCATCAGTGAGTCGAACAGGGGAACAAACTACACCTTC.

The rearrangement uses TRBV28 and TRBJ2-2, with D tentatively TRBD1 (6 bases). Deletions cut 6 bases from V and 5 bases from J, with 16 bases between. The CDR3 has 15 amino acids. Germline V lookup: CDR1 MDHEN, CDR2 SYDVKM. Here the CDR3 reads CASSRSGTKTGELFF. CDR3 nucleotide sequence: TGTGCCAGCAGCAGATCCGGGACAAAAACCGGGGAGCTGTTTTTT.

The rearrangement uses TRBV19 and TRBJ1-2; D possibly corresponds to TRBD1 (5 bases). There are 12 residues in the CDR3. Per the germline V gene, CDR1 is LNHDA and CDR2 is SQIVND (reference sequence). V lost 10 bases and J 4 bases, leaving 13 bases between the germline ends. The CDR3 spells CATGTYAYGYTF. The CDR3 region has the DNA TGTGCCACCGGGACCTACGCCTATGGCTACACCTTC. The variable domain in full, with the rest retrieved from reference TRBV19 and TRBJ1-2, is DGGITQSPKYLFRKEGQNVTLSCEQNLNHDAMYWYRQDPGQGLRLIYYSQIVNDFQKGDIAEGYSVSREKKESFPLTVTSAQKNPTAFYLCATGTYAYGYTFGSGTRLTVV.

The genes are TRBV19 and TRBJ2-3; 8 bases line up with TRBD2. The germline V gene has CDR1 LNHDA and CDR2 SQIVND (reference sequence). The CDR3 contains 15 residues. V dropped 4 bases and J dropped 4; count of bases not matched to a gene: 7. The CDR3 DNA is TGTGCCAGTAGTACGATTCGGGGGGGCCCAGATACGCAGTATTTT. Translation gives CASSTIRGGPDTQYF.